This record concerns one T cell receptor beta chain sequence. What it binds is not known. The germline V gene encodes CDR1 SGHNT and CDR2 YYREEE (reference sequence). This CDR3 is 16 amino acids long. Unmatched junction bases numbered 2, after V lost 3 bases and J lost 4 bases. Both 60 Vbeta primers and 13 Jbeta primers went into the PCR. The assay was immunoSEQ multiplex PCR, and TCRdb's table has in-frame clones only and misses some. The sample holds 150,000 to 170,000 clones, 74% seen once. This specimen belongs to a study of cytomegalovirus exposure and HLA in healthy donors. Study-level points and caveats: In a later analysis, productive TCRs from donors in an Asian-associated ancestry cluster reportedly carried fewer N-insertions than the cohort mean. An analysis was carried out at a later point. It showed that HLA-associated TCR beta chains were more clonally expanded than equally common non-associated chains. Using a false discovery rate of 0.05, a later analysis showed that approximately 17,000 TCR beta sequences were associated with HLA alleles.

The TCR was taken from a man aged 25-45 years in good health and CMV-seronegative. The sample comprised PBMCs. The V and J genes are TRBV5-4 and TRBJ2-2, with TRBD2 matching over 14 bases. Here the CDR3 DNA reads TGTGCCAGCAGCTGGACTAGCGGGGGGCTCACCGGGGAGCTGTTTTTT. As protein: CASSWTSGGLTGELFF.